Listed here are 8 T cell receptor beta chains from one sample, sequenced in a study of T-cell memory formation after mild COVID-19. TCRdb redid the calling of the 5' RACE reads with MiXCR, one entry per CDR3 protein. The data hold under 250,000 distinct CDR3 sequences, with around a tenth observed a single time. The sequenced sample was PBMCs or a T cell subset sorted from them (not recorded which). These receptors all stem from a young man who had mild COVID-19 (a few samples of this study predate the infection). Cell type and time point are not known.

This clonotype was counted between two and nine times. Written as DNA, the CDR3 is TGTGCCAGCAGTTTGACCCAGCACTATGGCTACACCTTC. It is translated as CASSLTQHYGYTF. The chain has TRBV28 and TRBJ1-2; D gene unclear. V was trimmed by 3 bases and J by 3 bases, leaving 8 bases between them. Germline lookup yields CDR1 MDHEN and CDR2 SYDVKM. CDR3 length: 13 amino acids.

This chain connects TRBV4-1 to TRBJ1-5, with D unresolved. Trimming removed 0 bases from V and 9 bases from J, with 15 bases in between. Germline CDR1 MGHRA, CDR2 YSYEKL. There are 15 residues in the CDR3. The CDR3 DNA sequence: TGCGCCAGCAGCCAAGATAGGCAGAACAGACGGCCCCAGCATTTT. It codes for CASSQDRQNRRPQHF.

The chain has TRBV20-1 and TRBJ2-5; 9 positions match TRBD1. CDR1 DFQATT and CDR2 SNEGSKA come from the germline V gene (reference sequence). There are 11 residues in the CDR3. As DNA, the CDR3 is TGCAGCATTGGGACAGGGGAGACCCAGTACTTC. It codes for CSIGTGETQYF.

The genes are TRBV7-6 and TRBJ2-5; tentatively, D is TRBD1 or TRBD2 (6 bases each). The CDR3 has 16 amino acids. Germline V gene sequence: CDR1 SGHVS, CDR2 FNYEAQ. V was clipped by 1 base and J by 5 bases, with 17 bases between them. CDR3 protein: CASSLGPGGSYETQYF. CDR3 in DNA: TGTGCCAGCAGCTTAGGGCCCGGGGGCTCGTACGAGACCCAGTACTTC.

This clonotype has more than one count but fewer than ten. This rearrangement joins TRBV5-1 to TRBJ1-6; D is possibly TRBD1 (6 bases). Germline values: CDR1 SGHRS, CDR2 YFSETQ. This CDR3 region has 15 residues. V lost 0 bases and J 9 bases, leaving 13 bases between the germline ends. The CDR3 DNA reads as TGCGCCAGCAGCTTGGCAGGGGAGAGTGGTTCACCCCTCCACTTT. It codes for CASSLAGESGSPLHF.

This clonotype showed up just a few times. The CDR3 DNA follows: TGCAGTGCTAGCTCCGGGCCGTCCGCTGAGACCCAGTACTTC. Translated, it gives CSASSGPSAETQYF. This chain joins TRBV20-1 and TRBJ2-5, with D uncertain. Germline V lookup: CDR1 DFQATT, CDR2 SNEGSKA (reference sequence). The CDR3 is 14 amino acids. Trimming removed 3 bases from V and 5 bases from J, with 16 bases in between.

The V and J genes are TRBV20-1 and TRBJ1-2, with D unclear. Germline V lookup: CDR1 DFQATT, CDR2 SNEGSKA (reference sequence). The V end was cut by 3 bases, the J end by 3 bases, with 11 bases between. The length of the CDR3 is 13 residues. CDR3 in DNA: TGCAGTGCTAGTAGGGCGCTGGACTATGGCTACACCTTC. Translated: CSASRALDYGYTF.

This clonotype was seen more than once but under ten times. V gene TRBV6-5 combines with J gene TRBJ2-3; D perhaps matches TRBD1 (7 bases). This CDR3 is built from 15 residues. Germline CDR1 reads MNHEY; CDR2 reads SVGAGI. Trimming took 0 bases from V and 3 from J, leaving 10 bases between them. CDR3 nucleotide sequence: TGTGCCAGCAGTTACTCGGAGGGGGCTACAGATACGCAGTATTTT. Amino acids: CASSYSEGATDTQYF.